This TCR beta chain was identified in a study of cytomegalovirus exposure and HLA in healthy donors. Method: immunoSEQ multiplex PCR; TCRdb's copy keeps in-frame clones and lacks some. The table records more than 120,000 clones, about 91% of them present only once. In the case of this clone: Antigen specificity is unknown.

Regarding the study as a whole: Investigators reported under 200 TCR beta chains as tied to cytomegalovirus. That first-cohort TCR clusters tended to co-occur in the 120 or so validation repertoires was found in a later analysis.

Material for sequencing was PBMCs. The TCR sequence derives from a young man in good health and CMV-seropositive.

CDR3 amino acids: CASSGRETQYF. In nucleotides, the CDR3 is TGTGCCAGTAGCGGGAGAGAGACCCAGTACTTC. V and J are TRBV19 and TRBJ2-5, with D perhaps matching TRBD2 (6 bases). V was trimmed by 6 bases and J by 4 bases, leaving 6 bases between them. The CDR3 is made up of 11 amino acids. In germline, CDR1 is LNHDA, CDR2 SQIVND (reference sequence).